This T cell receptor (beta chain) was recorded in a study of blood T cell repertoires in COVID-19. Across the study: The cDNA or gDNA used as material had been derived from T cells, B-cell-depleted T cells, or PBMCs.

Per the original data handling: Reference gene primer amplification gave nucleated cell count estimates. Measured with immunoSEQ multiplex PCR; TCRdb has only the in-frame clones, and not every one. The D gene and trimming were derived from the DNA, and the V and J assignments and clone size from that table. Among under 100,000 clones listed, under 80% were seen once. The sequenced sample consisted of peripheral blood. This receptor was taken from a man in his 60s with COVID-19, enrolled during active disease.

As DNA, the CDR3 is TGTGCCAGCAGCAGTAGGACAGGGGGAGGATCCGGGGAGCTGTTTTTT. Protein sequence: CASSSRTGGGSGELFF. The V gene is TRBV5-8, the J gene TRBJ2-2; 10 positions match TRBD1. V lost 4 bases and J lost 6; bases outside the gene matches: 9. CDR3 length: 16 residues. Per germline, CDR1 SGHTS and CDR2 YDEGEE.